This note documents a single TCR beta chain sequence. This clonotype appeared a few times. Its specific antigen is unknown. No base quality values were provided; no much bigger clone lies one nucleotide off. What this sample's time point label stands for: patch test 1, 2 weeks after DPC sensitization. The meaning of the sample's treatment or condition label: therapeutic diphenylcyclopropenone sensitization with weekly scalp DPC. Blood at each patch-test visit was drawn before the patch test was applied. Eligible patients were aged 18 to 70, diagnosed with alopecia, deemed suitable for DPC therapy, and excluded if pregnant. Unfractionated whole blood was collected in Tempus Blood RNA tubes, and total RNA was extracted from that blood. This sample was taken from a study of human T cells and chemical hapten exposure (dated by TCRdb to the early 2020s). Turning to the overall study: For sensitization, 2% DPC in acetone was applied to a 2 cm by 2 cm area of upper inner arm skin. Throughout the study period of about 22 weeks, patients also received therapeutic DPC doses to the scalp every week. Patch tests used Finn chambers with 0.01% DPC on the upper back, scored after 6 days by International Contact Dermatitis Research Group standards. Alopecia areata with under or over 50% scalp involvement, alopecia totalis and alopecia universalis were represented in the patient cohort, which was mostly female. Libraries were pooled for sequencing, and variation in per-sample TCR yields was attributed mainly to small differences in library volumes within the pool. This study followed changes in the peripheral blood TCR repertoire in vivo during primary and secondary sensitization of alopecia patients to the hapten diphenylcyclopropenone (DPC). Blood samples were taken from patients before sensitization (week 0) and then at 2, 6 and about 24 weeks after DPC sensitization. For TCR sequencing, blood came from about 29 alopecia patients at anywhere from one to four time points (pre-sensitization, 2, 6 and 24 weeks).

Its CDR3 holds 15 amino acids, cysteine through phenylalanine. The entry retains the CDR3 DNA only, 45 bases that are in frame from base 1. Looking up the germline V gene (reference sequence) yields CDR1 DFQATT and CDR2 SNEGSKA. The trim is 0 bases for V and 6 bases for J, with a gap of 17 bases between the germline ends. The protocol used for the library was RACE. TCRdb shows the sequencer as NextSeq 500. During library preparation, unique molecular identifiers were attached to individual cDNA molecules so that TCRs could be counted quantitatively and reproducibly. For every blood RNA sample, sequencing covered both the TCR alpha and TCR beta chains. Per the original workflow: A median of around 100,000 TCRs per sample was observed, with a range of roughly 20,000 to 750,000. The Decombinator software suite was used to annotate V, J and CDR3 in the TCR reads. To make PS versus PT1 abundance plots, every sample was subsampled to the same number of TCRs (28,000). Expanded TCRs were defined as absent before sensitization and observed at least eight times at the 2-week time point. TCRdb reworked the public reads: Q25 trimming with fastp, MiXCR clone assembly, productive beta chains retained. Each entry is one CDR3 protein sequence, shown with its most common DNA and genes. The V and J calls follow TCRdb's processing rather than the paper's. Within this sample are 75,000 to 100,000 distinct CDR3 sequences, with 12% of them counted one time only. The ten biggest clones cover 3.5% of the sample.

The paper's findings and limits, for the study overall: Alopecia, a presumed autoimmune disease, was present in all patients, so the immune response of the patients might differ from that of healthy individuals. Repeated subsampling changed both the strength of the expansion versus patch-test correlation and the threshold at which that correlation became significant. Significantly more large CDR3 similarity clusters were formed by expanded TCRs than by pre-sensitization or healthy control sets, consistent with antigen-driven responses. DPC sensitization did not change the number of TCRs with a frequency above 1 in 1000, and there was no evidence of changes in global repertoire structure. Patch test score was positively correlated with the number of PT1 expanded TCRs, with significance at thresholds 8, 16 and 32 but not at 4.

The V and J genes are TRBV20-1 and TRBJ1-1; TRBD1 might be the D gene, on 5 matching bases. This TCR came from a woman aged 60-75 years with alopecia areata. Some clones in this sample may be carry-over from other donors' samples. This sample comprised whole blood, obtained in connection with sensitization to the hapten diphenylcyclopropenone (DPC). The bases read TGCAGTGCTAGAGAGGCCGGACAAATTGGCCCTGAAGCTTTCTTT. Its protein is CSAREAGQIGPEAFF.